The 21 T cell receptor beta chains below were found in one sample sequenced in a study of beta chain features in type 1 diabetes. Sequencing targeted expressed TCRB transcripts, as all isolated RNA had been reverse transcribed. Using immunoSEQ multiplex PCR, the repertoire was profiled, and TCRdb retains in-frame clones only, with some absent. The sample has about 400,000 clones; roughly 12% are singletons. The sequenced material came from naive CD4+ T cells from blood. The receptor set was obtained from a man aged 18 to 35 in good health.

The rearrangement joins TRBV19 to TRBJ1-5; D uncertain. This CDR3 contains 15 residues. Deletions cut 1 base from V and 2 bases from J, with 9 bases between. Germline CDR1 is LNHDA and CDR2 is SQIVND (reference sequence). The CDR3 loop reads CASSIVAGGNQPQHF. The DNA for the CDR3 is TGTGCCAGTAGTATAGTAGCCGGTGGCAATCAGCCCCAGCATTTT.

This chain connects TRBV28 to TRBJ2-7; 7 nucleotides align to TRBD1. The V segment lost 4 bases and the J segment 0 bases; nucleotides outside the gene matches: 3. Germline V CDR1 and CDR2: MDHEN, SYDVKM. This CDR3 spans 14 amino acids. The CDR3 bases are TGTGCCAGCAGTTCTGGGACAGTCTCCTACGAGCAGTACTTC. It is translated as CASSSGTVSYEQYF. Supplemented by reference TRBV28 and TRBJ2-7, the full variable domain reads DVKVTQSSRYLVKRTGEKVFLECVQDMDHENMFWYRQDPGLGLRLIYFSYDVKMKEKGDIPEGYSVSREKKERFSLILESASTNQTSMYLCASSSGTVSYEQYFGPGTRLTVT.

The rearrangement uses TRBV30 and TRBJ1-4; D is possibly TRBD1 (6 bases). This CDR3 contains 14 residues. Germline V gene data show CDR1 as GTSNPN and CDR2 as SVGIG (reference sequence). V shed 0 bases and J shed 8 bases, with 13 bases lying between them. The CDR3 spells CAWSVGGSVEKLFF. The CDR3 nucleotides read TGTGCCTGGAGTGTAGGGGGTTCTGTCGAAAAACTGTTTTTT.

V usage is TRBV6-5 and J usage is TRBJ1-5; possible D gene TRBD1, 5 bases. Germline V lookup: CDR1 MNHEY, CDR2 SVGAGI. The CDR3 runs to 13 residues. V was shortened by 8 bases and J by 6 bases, with 14 bases between the two germline ends. This CDR3 is CASSRVSGQPQHF. In DNA form, the CDR3 reads TGTGCCAGCTCCAGGGTCTCGGGTCAGCCCCAGCATTTT.

This clone was seen only a few times. This sequence joins TRBV15 and TRBJ1-1; D is uncertain. V shed 0 bases and J shed 1 base, with 9 bases lying between them. The CDR3 is 15 residues long. Per germline, CDR1 LNHNV and CDR2 YYDKDF (reference sequence). The CDR3 sequence: CATSRETFGNTEAFF. CDR3 bases: TGTGCCACCAGCAGAGAAACCTTCGGGAACACTGAAGCTTTCTTT.

This CDR3 is CASSLARGMNGYTF. The CDR3 coding sequence is TGTGCCAGCAGTCTAGCCAGGGGAATGAATGGCTACACCTTC. V is TRBV7-9 and J is TRBJ1-2, with TRBD1 as a possible D gene (6 bases). The CDR3 is made up of 14 amino acids. The germline V gene encodes CDR1 SEHNR and CDR2 FQNEAQ (reference sequence). V dropped 6 bases and J dropped 6 bases, with 17 bases sitting between them.

There are a few counts of this clone. The genes are TRBV30 and TRBJ2-1, with a possible D match to TRBD1 (6 bases). This CDR3 region has 11 residues. Germline V gene sequence: CDR1 GTSNPN, CDR2 SVGIG (reference sequence). V was cut by 7 bases and J by 6 bases, with 10 bases left in between. Written as DNA, the CDR3 is TGTGCCTCGACGACAGGCAATGAGCAGTTCTTC. Translation gives CASTTGNEQFF.

The chain has TRBV11-1 and TRBJ1-1, with 8 positions matching TRBD1. The length of the CDR3 is 13 residues. Germline V CDR1 and CDR2: SGHAT, FQDESV (reference sequence). Trimming cost V 5 bases and J 5 bases; bases outside gene matches: 4. For the CDR3, the DNA is TGTGCCAGCAGCGATCGGACAGGGACTGAAGCTTTCTTT. Protein: CASSDRTGTEAFF.

V is TRBV6-5 and J is TRBJ1-1, with D maybe TRBD1 (5 bases). Germline V gene lookup returns CDR1 MNHEY and CDR2 SVGAGI. The CDR3 runs to 12 residues. V was cut by 6 bases and J by 11 bases, with 16 bases left in between. CDR3 nucleotide sequence: TGTGCCAGCAGCTTTCCCGGGACTACGGCTTTCTTT. Translation: CASSFPGTTAFF.

This clone was recorded a few times. The V call is TRBV19, the J call TRBJ2-7; no clear D gene. The CDR3 length is 11 residues. V gave up 10 bases and J gave up 0 bases, with 7 bases separating them. Germline V gives CDR1 LNHDA, CDR2 SQIVND (reference sequence). The CDR3 DNA reads TGTGCCACGGCGGCCTCCTACGAGCAGTACTTC. Its protein product is CATAASYEQYF.

J is TRBJ1-1 and V is TRBV20-1; D gene unclear. The V gene lost 3 bases and the J gene lost 7 bases, with 9 bases spanning the gap. The germline CDR1 and CDR2 sequences are DFQATT and SNEGSKA (reference sequence). CDR3 size: 11 residues. CDR3 residues: CSASMRVEAFF. In nucleotides, the CDR3 is TGCAGTGCTAGTATGAGGGTTGAAGCTTTCTTT.

This clone was detected only a few times. The chain has TRBV4-2 and TRBJ2-1; the match to TRBD1 covers 9 bases. Germline CDR1 LGHNA, CDR2 YNFKEQ. This CDR3 contains 14 residues. The V and J ends lost 3 bases and 5 bases, in that order; junction bases with no gene match: 2. CDR3 in amino acids: CASSHGQGNNEQFF. For the CDR3, the DNA is TGTGCCAGCAGCCACGGACAGGGGAACAATGAGCAGTTCTTC.

CDR3 amino acids: CASSEGTGGRNQPQHF. CDR3 in DNA: TGTGCCAGCTCAGAGGGGACAGGGGGCCGCAATCAGCCCCAGCATTTT. This chain connects TRBV18 to TRBJ1-5, with TRBD1 identical over 12 bases. This CDR3 comprises 16 residues. Unmatched junction bases numbered 4, after V lost 5 bases and J lost 2 bases. CDR1 and CDR2 from the germline V gene are KGHSH and LQKENI.

This sequence joins TRBV28 and TRBJ2-7, with D possibly matching TRBD1 (7 bases). Deletions cut 7 bases from V and 2 bases from J, with 18 bases between. CDR1 MDHEN and CDR2 SYDVKM come from the germline V gene. The CDR3 covers 15 residues. The CDR3 DNA sequence: TGTGCCAGCAACCTAGGGGCAGGGGGGACCTACGAGCAGTACTTC. It encodes CASNLGAGGTYEQYF.

A few counts support this clone. V and J are TRBV11-1 and TRBJ2-1, with 13 positions matching TRBD2. The CDR3 has 15 residues. Trimming cost V 1 base and J 8 bases; bases outside gene matches: 2. CDR1 is SGHAT and CDR2 is FQDESV in the germline V gene (reference sequence). Here the CDR3 reads CASSLGTSGSYEQFF. For the CDR3, the DNA is TGTGCCAGCAGCTTAGGGACTAGCGGGAGCTATGAGCAGTTCTTC.

This clone was picked up a small number of times. Here the CDR3 reads CASSLGTRDTQYF. The CDR3 DNA sequence: TGTGCCAGCAGCTTGGGGACTCGGGATACGCAGTATTTT. The V gene is TRBV5-5, the J gene TRBJ2-3; TRBD2 is a possible D gene (5 bases). Trimming pared 0 bases from V and 6 bases from J, leaving 8 bases between. The V gene's germline CDR1 is SGHKS and CDR2 YYEKEE (reference sequence). The CDR3 extends over 13 amino acids.

This clone appeared a few times. The rearrangement uses TRBV30 and TRBJ1-2, with a possible D match to TRBD1 (6 bases). V lost 3 bases and J lost 5, with 16 bases in between. The CDR3 is 14 amino acids. Looked up from germline, CDR1 is GTSNPN and CDR2 is SVGIG (reference sequence). The CDR3 DNA follows: TGTGCCTGGAGCACAGGGAATCGGGGTTATGGCTACACCTTC. This codes for CAWSTGNRGYGYTF. The full variable domain, with the rest looked up from reference TRBV30 and TRBJ1-2, is SQTIHQWPATLVQPVGSPLSLECTVEGTSNPNLYWYRQAAGRGLQLLFYSVGIGQISSEVPQNLSASRPQDRQFILSSKKLLLSDSGFYLCAWSTGNRGYGYTFGSGTRLTVV.

The CDR3 loop reads CASSQDGNVGTEAFF. CDR3 nucleotides: TGCGCCAGCAGCCAAGACGGGAATGTGGGCACTGAAGCTTTCTTT. V is TRBV4-3 and J is TRBJ1-1; D call uncertain. This CDR3 comprises 15 residues. Germline V gene data show CDR1 as LGHNA and CDR2 as YSLEER. The V end lost 0 bases, the J end lost 4 bases, and 12 bases lay between the germline ends.

The sample holds a few counts of this clone. The CDR3 DNA reads as TGTGCCAGCACATCCGGGACTAGGTTTACAGCAGATACGCAGTATTTT. This translates into CASTSGTRFTADTQYF. This chain joins TRBV7-9 and TRBJ2-3, with 8 nucleotides matching TRBD2. The V and J ends lost 7 bases and 4 bases, in that order; junction bases with no gene match: 13. The V gene's germline CDR1 is SEHNR and CDR2 FQNEAQ (reference sequence). The CDR3 contains 16 residues.

The rearrangement links TRBV19 to TRBJ2-1, with D tentatively TRBD2 (6 bases). V was shortened by 7 bases and J by 8 bases, with 18 bases between the two germline ends. CDR3 size: 14 residues. Per germline, CDR1 LNHDA and CDR2 SQIVND (reference sequence). CDR3 in amino acids: CASTAILASHEQFF. The CDR3 region has the DNA TGTGCCAGTACCGCCATACTAGCTAGCCATGAGCAGTTCTTC.

This clone was observed a few times. The CDR3, as DNA: TGTGCCAGTAGTATGCACACCGCCTCTGGGGCCAACGTCCTGACTTTC. This encodes CASSMHTASGANVLTF. The chain is built from TRBV19 and TRBJ2-6, with D unresolved. The CDR3 totals 16 residues. Germline CDR1 is LNHDA and CDR2 is SQIVND (reference sequence). Trimming took off 3 bases at V and 0 bases at J, with 9 bases between the two ends.